This T cell receptor (beta chain) comes out of a study of T cell repertoires in cytomegalovirus infection. Study outcomes and limitations: Pooled public TCR beta family frequency picked out CMV carriers with the relevant HLA.

In germline, CDR1 is MGHRA, CDR2 YSYEKL. The CDR3 contains 13 residues. V was clipped by 0 bases and J by 12 bases; unmatched bases: 5. TCRdb analysed the reads with MiXCR anew, one entry per CDR3 protein. The sample includes around 530,000 distinct CDR3 sequences, approximately 25% of them seen just once. With regard to this clonotype: What it binds is unknown.

The gene calls are TRBV4-1 and TRBJ2-1, with TRBD2 identical over 7 bases. The material sequenced was PBMCs. This TCR derives from a human donor in good health (CMV status not recorded). Some clones in this sample may be carry-over from other donors' samples. For the CDR3, the DNA is TGCGCCAGCAGCCAAGATAGACTAGCTGCGCAGTTCTTC. Its protein product is CASSQDRLAAQFF.